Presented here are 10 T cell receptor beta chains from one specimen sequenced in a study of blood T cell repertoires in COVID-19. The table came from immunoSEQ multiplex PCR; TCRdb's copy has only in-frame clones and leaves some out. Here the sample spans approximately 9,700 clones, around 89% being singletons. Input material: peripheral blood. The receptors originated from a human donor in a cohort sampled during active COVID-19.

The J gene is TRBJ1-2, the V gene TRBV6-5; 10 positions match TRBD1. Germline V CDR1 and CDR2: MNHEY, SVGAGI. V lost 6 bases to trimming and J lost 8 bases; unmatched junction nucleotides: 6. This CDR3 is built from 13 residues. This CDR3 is CASRGQGLFGYTF. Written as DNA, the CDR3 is TGTGCCAGCAGGGGACAGGGGTTGTTCGGCTACACCTTC.

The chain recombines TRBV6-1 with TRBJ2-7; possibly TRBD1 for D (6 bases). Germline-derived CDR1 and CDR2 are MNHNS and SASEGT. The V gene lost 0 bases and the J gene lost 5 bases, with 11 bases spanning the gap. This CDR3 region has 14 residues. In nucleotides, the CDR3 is TGTGCCAGCAGTGAAGCGATCAGGGGACACGAGCAGTACTTC. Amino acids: CASSEAIRGHEQYF.

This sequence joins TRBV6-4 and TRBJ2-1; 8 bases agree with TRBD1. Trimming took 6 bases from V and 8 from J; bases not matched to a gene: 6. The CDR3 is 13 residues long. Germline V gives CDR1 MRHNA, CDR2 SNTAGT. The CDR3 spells CASSEQGVDEQFF. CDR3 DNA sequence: TGTGCCAGCAGCGAACAGGGGGTCGATGAGCAGTTCTTC.

The CDR3 reads CASKGQEGYTEAFF. The CDR3 nucleotides read TGTGCCAGCAAGGGACAGGAGGGGTACACTGAAGCTTTCTTT. The chain carries TRBV2 and TRBJ1-1, with 8 bases fitting TRBD1. V lost 7 bases, J lost 3 bases, and 7 bases stayed unmatched. Germline CDR1 and CDR2: SNHLY and FYNNEI. The length of the CDR3 is 14 residues.

This CDR3 is CASSVEVAGNTEAFF. CDR3 DNA sequence: TGTGCCAGCAGCGTAGAGGTGGCGGGGAACACTGAAGCTTTCTTT. This chain joins TRBV9 and TRBJ1-1; D gene uncertain. The CDR3 runs to 15 residues. V was trimmed by 0 bases and J by 1 base, leaving 10 bases between them. Per germline, CDR1 SGDLS and CDR2 YYNGEE.

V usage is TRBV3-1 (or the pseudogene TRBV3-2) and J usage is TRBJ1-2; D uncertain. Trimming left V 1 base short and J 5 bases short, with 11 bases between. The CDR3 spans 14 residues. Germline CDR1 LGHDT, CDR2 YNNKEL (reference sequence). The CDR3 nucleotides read TGTGCCAGCAGCCAAGGACTGGATTTGTATGGCTACACCTTC. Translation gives CASSQGLDLYGYTF.

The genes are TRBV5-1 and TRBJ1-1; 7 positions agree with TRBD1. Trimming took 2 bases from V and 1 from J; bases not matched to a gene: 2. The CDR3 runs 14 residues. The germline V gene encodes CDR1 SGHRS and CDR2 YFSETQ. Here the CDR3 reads CASSLGTANTEAFF. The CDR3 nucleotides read TGCGCCAGCAGCTTAGGGACAGCGAACACTGAAGCTTTCTTT. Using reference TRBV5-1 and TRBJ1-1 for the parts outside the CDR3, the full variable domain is KAGVTQTPRYLIKTRGQQVTLSCSPISGHRSVSWYQQTPGQGLQFLFEYFSETQRNKGNFPGRFSGRQFSNSRSEMNVSTLELGDSALYLCASSLGTANTEAFFGQGTRLTVV.

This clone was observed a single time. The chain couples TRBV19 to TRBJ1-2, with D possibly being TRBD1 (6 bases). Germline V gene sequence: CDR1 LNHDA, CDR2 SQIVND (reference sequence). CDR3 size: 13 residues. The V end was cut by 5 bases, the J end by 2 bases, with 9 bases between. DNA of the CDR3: TGTGCCAGTAGTCCGACAGGAAACTATGGCTACACCTTC. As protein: CASSPTGNYGYTF.

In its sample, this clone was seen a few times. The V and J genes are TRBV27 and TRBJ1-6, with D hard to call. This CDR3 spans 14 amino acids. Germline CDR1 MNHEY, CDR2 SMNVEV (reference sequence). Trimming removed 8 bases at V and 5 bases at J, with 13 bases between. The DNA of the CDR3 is TGTGCCAGCCGCCCCGGGAGACATAATTCACCCCTCCACTTT. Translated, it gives CASRPGRHNSPLHF.

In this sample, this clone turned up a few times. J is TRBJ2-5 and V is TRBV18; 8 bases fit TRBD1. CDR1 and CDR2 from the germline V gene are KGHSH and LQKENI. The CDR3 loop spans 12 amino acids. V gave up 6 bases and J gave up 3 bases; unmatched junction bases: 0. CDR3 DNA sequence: TGTGCCAGCTCGGGACAGGAAGAGACCCAGTACTTC. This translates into CASSGQEETQYF.